This T cell receptor (beta chain) comes out of a study of cytomegalovirus exposure and HLA in healthy donors. PCR primers comprised 60 Vbeta and 13 Jbeta primers. Clones were read by immunoSEQ multiplex PCR, and TCRdb kept only the in-frame ones, dropping some. The sample includes 150,000 to 200,000 clones. With respect to this clone: The antigen is not known.

The V gene's germline CDR1 is LGHNT and CDR2 FRNRAP. The germline V and J ends were trimmed by 7 bases and 0 bases, with 10 bases remaining between them. This CDR3 has 14 residues. Study-wide results and limits: Fewer N-insertions than the roughly 650-donor mean were reportedly shown by an Asian-associated ancestry cluster in a later analysis. Highly shared sequence variants in one cluster were likely a sequencing artifact. A link between a missense DCLRE1C variant and TCR beta V- and J-gene trimming emerged from a later analysis.

The specimen sequenced was PBMCs. V and J are TRBV12-5 and TRBJ2-1; D is perhaps TRBD2 (5 bases). This TCR was sampled from a man in his thirties or forties in good health and CMV-seronegative. CDR3 coding DNA: TGTGCTAGTGCCATAGACTACTCCTACAATGAGCAGTTCTTC. It specifies CASAIDYSYNEQFF.